Ten or more counts support the clone carrying this TCR beta chain. Germline CDR1 is LGHNA and CDR2 is YNFKEQ. The CDR3 spans 17 residues. Trimming pared 0 bases from V and 5 bases from J, leaving 17 bases between. The data originate from a study of T cells in Graves' hyperthyroidism and ophthalmopathy. TCR beta CDR3 regions were amplified from RNA. First-round RT-PCR with HTBI primers amplified the TCR CDR3 region. One entry per CDR3 protein, called by TCRdb with MiXCR from the multiplex PCR reads. Of around 600,000 distinct CDR3 sequences in the sample, roughly 15% were seen once. Exclusion of patients followed from uncontrolled infection, other autoimmune disease, pregnancy or lactation. This sample holds PBMCs from roughly 10 ml fresh peripheral blood.

This chain uses TRBV4-2 with TRBJ1-5; TRBD1 might be the D (6 bases). This receptor was identified in a woman in her forties with Graves' ophthalmopathy. The sequenced sample was blood. The chain's CDR3 is CASSQDGGGQSHQPQHF. The CDR3 DNA reads as TGTGCCAGCAGCCAAGATGGGGGGGGGCAGAGCCATCAGCCCCAGCATTTT.